The clone carrying this T cell receptor (beta chain) was observed at least ten times. The sample comes from a study of human T cells and chemical hapten exposure. V was trimmed by 6 bases and J by 4 bases, leaving 12 bases between them. The length of the CDR3 is 14 residues. In germline, CDR1 is SNHLY, CDR2 FYNNEI. Unique molecular identifiers were affixed to discrete cDNA molecules within the library. Per the study methods: Per sample, the median was around 96,000 TCRs, with values from approximately 25,000 to 650,000. Using its own MiXCR run on the RACE reads, TCRdb lists one record per CDR3 protein. TCRdb's processing, not the authors' own work, is the source of the V and J calls. This sample has just under 350,000 distinct CDR3 sequences, with about 7% found just once. Described time point: patch test 1, 2 weeks after DPC sensitization. Treatment meaning: therapeutic diphenylcyclopropenone sensitization with weekly scalp DPC. Alopecia patients deemed DPC-suitable, aged 18 to 70, excluding pregnancy.

The rearrangement uses TRBV2 and TRBJ1-4; D perhaps matches TRBD1 (5 bases). This TCR came from a woman between 18 and 29 years old with alopecia areata. Some clones in this sample may be carry-over from other donors' samples. The sample was whole blood, taken in connection with sensitization to the hapten diphenylcyclopropenone (DPC). The CDR3 DNA reads as TGTGCCAGCAGCCGGGACGGCGGTAATGAAAAACTGTTTTTT. As protein: CASSRDGGNEKLFF.